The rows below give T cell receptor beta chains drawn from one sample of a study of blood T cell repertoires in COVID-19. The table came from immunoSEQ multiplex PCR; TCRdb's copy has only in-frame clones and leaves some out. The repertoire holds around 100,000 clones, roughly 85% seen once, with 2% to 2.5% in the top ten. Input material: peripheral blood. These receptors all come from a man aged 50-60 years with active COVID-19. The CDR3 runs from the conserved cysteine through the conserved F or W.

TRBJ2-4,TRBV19,CAADTPSTGKNIQYF
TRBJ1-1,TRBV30,CAWTRGSGMNTEAFF
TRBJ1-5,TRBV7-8,CASSQGVSSQPQHF
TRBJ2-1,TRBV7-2,CASSSGGASYNEQFF
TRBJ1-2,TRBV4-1,CASSQVGDYYGYTF
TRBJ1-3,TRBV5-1,CASSAWTASGNTIYF
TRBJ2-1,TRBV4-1,CASSQERGGLYEQFF
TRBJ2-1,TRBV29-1,CSVDSGTHTYNEQFF
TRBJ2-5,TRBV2,CASNPTGGQETQYF
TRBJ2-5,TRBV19,CASSGHQTQYF
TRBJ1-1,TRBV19,CASSISWRQGATAEAFF
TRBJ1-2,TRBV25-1,CASSEFGGGGDYGYTF
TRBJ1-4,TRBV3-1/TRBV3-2,CASSHRQQLATNEKLFF
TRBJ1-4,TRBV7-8,CASSPLGQGNEKLFF
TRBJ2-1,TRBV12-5,CASGLHRGEQFF
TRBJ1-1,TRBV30,CAWRPNRRGEAFF
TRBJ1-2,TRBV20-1,CSAPDSYGYTF
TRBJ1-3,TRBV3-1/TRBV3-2,CASSQDLWVTGGNTIYF
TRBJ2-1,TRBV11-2,CASSWTLAGGPRNEQFF
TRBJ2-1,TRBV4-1,CASSQQGLANNEQFF
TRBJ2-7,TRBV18,CASSPTRGWERYEQYF
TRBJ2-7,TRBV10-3,CATKDRDRLREQYF
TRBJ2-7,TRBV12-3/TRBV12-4,CASAPKGYEQYF
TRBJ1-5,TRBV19,CASATLQTDWPQHF
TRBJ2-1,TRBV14,CASSYRGVLSTYNEQFF
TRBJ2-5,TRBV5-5,CASSHRGETQYF
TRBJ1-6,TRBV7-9,CASSPPSDRVGSPLHF
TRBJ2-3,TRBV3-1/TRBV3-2,CASSLRAGTRWADTQYF
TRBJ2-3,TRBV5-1,CASSGDGTPTDTQYF
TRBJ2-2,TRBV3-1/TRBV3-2,CASSQSGGRTGELFF
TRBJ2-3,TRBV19,CASSPTQASLLADTQYF
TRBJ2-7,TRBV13,CASRRGGSYEQYF
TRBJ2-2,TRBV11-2,CASTPGLAGENTGELFF
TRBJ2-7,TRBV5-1,CASSLDLRTGGEQYF
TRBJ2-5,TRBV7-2,CASSLTSGLGGKETQYF
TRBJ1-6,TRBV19,CASSQNTGTGVSPLHF
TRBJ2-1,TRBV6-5,CASSSLLAGGRNEQFF
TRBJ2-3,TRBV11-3,CASSLGRGEDTQYF
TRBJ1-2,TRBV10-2,CASSEPYGLRGRLNYGYTF